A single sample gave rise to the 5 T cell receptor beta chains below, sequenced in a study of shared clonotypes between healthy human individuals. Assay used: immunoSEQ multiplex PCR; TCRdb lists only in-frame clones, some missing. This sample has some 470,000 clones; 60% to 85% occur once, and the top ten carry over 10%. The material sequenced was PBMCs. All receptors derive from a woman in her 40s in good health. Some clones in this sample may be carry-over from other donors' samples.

The CDR3: CASSLFPQSGANVLTF. As DNA, the CDR3 is TGTGCCAGCAGCTTATTTCCACAGTCAGGGGCCAACGTCCTGACTTTC. The V call is TRBV7-2, the J call TRBJ2-6; D is ambiguous. Per germline, CDR1 SGHTA and CDR2 FQGNSA. V was clipped by 2 bases and J by 4 bases, with 12 bases between them. The CDR3 covers 16 residues.

The CDR3 region is CAWSYTDTQYF. The CDR3 nucleotides are TGTGCCTGGAGTTACACAGATACGCAGTATTTT. The chain uses TRBV30 and TRBJ2-3; D gene uncertain. V was clipped by 2 bases and J by 2 bases, with 2 bases between them. The CDR3 runs 11 residues. Germline V gene data show CDR1 as GTSNPN and CDR2 as SVGIG (reference sequence).

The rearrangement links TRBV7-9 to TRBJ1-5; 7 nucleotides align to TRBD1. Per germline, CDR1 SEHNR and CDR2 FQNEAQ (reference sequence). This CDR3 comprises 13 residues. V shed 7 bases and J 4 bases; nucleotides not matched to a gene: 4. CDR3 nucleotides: TGTGCCAGCACCCGACAGGGAAATCAGCCCCAGCATTTT. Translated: CASTRQGNQPQHF.

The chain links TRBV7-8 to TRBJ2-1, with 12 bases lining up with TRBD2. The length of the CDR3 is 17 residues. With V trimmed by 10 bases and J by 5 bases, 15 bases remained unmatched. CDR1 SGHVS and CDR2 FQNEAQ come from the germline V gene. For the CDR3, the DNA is TGTGCCACTTCCGAGCTAGCGGGAGGGTACAGCGACAATGAGCAGTTCTTC. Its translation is CATSELAGGYSDNEQFF.

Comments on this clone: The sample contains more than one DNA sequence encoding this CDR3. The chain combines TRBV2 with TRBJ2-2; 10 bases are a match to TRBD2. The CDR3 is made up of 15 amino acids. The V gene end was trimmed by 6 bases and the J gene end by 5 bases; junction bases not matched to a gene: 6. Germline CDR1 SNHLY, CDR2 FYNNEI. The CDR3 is CASSLTSGRTGELFF. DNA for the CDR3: TGTGCCAGCAGCTTGACTAGCGGGCGGACCGGGGAGCTGTTTTTT.